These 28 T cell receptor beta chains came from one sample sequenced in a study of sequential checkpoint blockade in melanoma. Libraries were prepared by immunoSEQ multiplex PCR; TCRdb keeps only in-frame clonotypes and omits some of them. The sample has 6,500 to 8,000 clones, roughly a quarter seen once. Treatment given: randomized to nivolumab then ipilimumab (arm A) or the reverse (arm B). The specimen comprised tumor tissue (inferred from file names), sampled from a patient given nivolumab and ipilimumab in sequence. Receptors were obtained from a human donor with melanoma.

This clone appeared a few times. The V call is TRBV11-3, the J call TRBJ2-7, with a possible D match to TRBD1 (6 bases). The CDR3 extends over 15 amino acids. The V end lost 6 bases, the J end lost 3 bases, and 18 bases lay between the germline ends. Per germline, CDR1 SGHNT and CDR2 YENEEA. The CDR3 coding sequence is TGTGCCAGCAGTCGATTCAACCAACAGGGCTACGAGCAGTACTTC. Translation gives CASSRFNQQGYEQYF.

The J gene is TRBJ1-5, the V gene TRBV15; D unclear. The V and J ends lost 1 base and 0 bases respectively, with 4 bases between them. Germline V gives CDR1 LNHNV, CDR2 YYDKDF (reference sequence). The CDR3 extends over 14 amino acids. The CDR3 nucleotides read TGTGCCACCAGCAGAGGAGATAGCAATCAGCCCCAGCATTTT. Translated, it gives CATSRGDSNQPQHF.

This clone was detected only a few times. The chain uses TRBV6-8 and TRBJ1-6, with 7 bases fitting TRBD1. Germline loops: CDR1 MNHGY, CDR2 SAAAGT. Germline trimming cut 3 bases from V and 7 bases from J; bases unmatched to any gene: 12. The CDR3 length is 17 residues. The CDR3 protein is CASSYNTRTGGNSPLHF. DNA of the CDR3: TGTGCCAGCAGTTATAATACGAGGACAGGAGGAAATTCACCCCTCCACTTT.

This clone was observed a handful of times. DNA for the CDR3: TGTGCCAGTAGTGCTAGCGGGTACTACAATGAGCAGTTCTTC. It yields the protein CASSASGYYNEQFF. J is TRBJ2-1 and V is TRBV19; 8 nucleotides match TRBD2. This CDR3 comprises 14 residues. Per germline, CDR1 LNHDA and CDR2 SQIVND (reference sequence). The junction had 3 bases not matched to a gene; V was cut back by 5 bases and J by 3 bases.

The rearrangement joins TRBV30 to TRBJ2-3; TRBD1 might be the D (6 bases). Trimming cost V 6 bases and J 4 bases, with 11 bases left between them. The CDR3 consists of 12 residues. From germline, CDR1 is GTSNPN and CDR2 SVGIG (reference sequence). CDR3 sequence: CACSSGADTQYF. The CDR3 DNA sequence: TGTGCCTGTTCTTCAGGGGCAGATACGCAGTATTTT.

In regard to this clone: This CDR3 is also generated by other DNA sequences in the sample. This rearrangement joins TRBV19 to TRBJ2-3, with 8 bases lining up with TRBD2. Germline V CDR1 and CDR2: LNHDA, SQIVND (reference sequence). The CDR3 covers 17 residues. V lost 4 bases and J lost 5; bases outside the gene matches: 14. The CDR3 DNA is TGTGCCAGTAGTAAGCCTCGGGGGCGGGGGGAGAGAGATACGCAGTATTTT. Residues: CASSKPRGRGERDTQYF.

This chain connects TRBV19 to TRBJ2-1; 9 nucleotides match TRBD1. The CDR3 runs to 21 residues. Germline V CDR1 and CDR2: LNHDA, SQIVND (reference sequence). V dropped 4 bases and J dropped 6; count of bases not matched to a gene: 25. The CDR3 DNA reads TGTGCCAGTAGTAATTTCAGGGGGGTGAGGACAGGGGACGACCGACCCAATGAGCAGTTCTTC. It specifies CASSNFRGVRTGDDRPNEQFF.

CDR3 bases: TGTGCCACCGGACAGGGTTTCGACACTGAAGCTTTCTTT. Encoded protein: CATGQGFDTEAFF. This chain joins TRBV19 and TRBJ1-1; 8 positions match TRBD1. CDR3 length equals 13 residues. With V trimmed by 10 bases and J by 3 bases, 7 bases remained unmatched. Germline V lookup: CDR1 LNHDA, CDR2 SQIVND (reference sequence).

DNA of the CDR3: TGTGCCAGCAGCCGCGGGGACAGCAACACCGGGGAGCTGTTTTTT. Its protein product is CASSRGDSNTGELFF. This chain joins TRBV6-8 and TRBJ2-2; weak D call: TRBD1 (7 bases). CDR1 MNHGY and CDR2 SAAAGT come from the germline V gene. This CDR3 contains 15 residues. Trimming pared 6 bases from V and 2 bases from J, leaving 13 bases between.

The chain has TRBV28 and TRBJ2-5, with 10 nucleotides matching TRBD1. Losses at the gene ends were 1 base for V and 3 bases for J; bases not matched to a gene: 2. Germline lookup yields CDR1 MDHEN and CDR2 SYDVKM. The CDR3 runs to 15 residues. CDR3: CASSLLTGGEETQYF. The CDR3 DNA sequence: TGTGCCAGCAGTTTATTGACAGGGGGCGAAGAGACCCAGTACTTC.

In DNA, the CDR3 is TGTGCCAGCAGTTTACAGGGGGATGACTACAATGAGCAGTTCTTC. As protein: CASSLQGDDYNEQFF. V is TRBV6-8 and J is TRBJ2-1, with 8 bases that match TRBD1. V gave up 4 bases and J gave up 3 bases; unmatched junction bases: 5. The CDR3 is 15 residues long. Germline V gene data show CDR1 as MNHGY and CDR2 as SAAAGT.

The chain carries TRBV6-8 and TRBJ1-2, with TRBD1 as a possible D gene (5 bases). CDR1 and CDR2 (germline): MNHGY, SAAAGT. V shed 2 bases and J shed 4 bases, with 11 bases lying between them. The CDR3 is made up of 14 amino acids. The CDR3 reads CASSYGAPTYGYTF. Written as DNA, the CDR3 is TGTGCCAGCAGTTACGGGGCTCCTACCTATGGCTACACCTTC.

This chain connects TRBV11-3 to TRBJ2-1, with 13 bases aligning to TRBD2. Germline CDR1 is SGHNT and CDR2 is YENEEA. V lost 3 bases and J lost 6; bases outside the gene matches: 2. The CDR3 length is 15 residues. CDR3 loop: CASSFRLAGGNEQFF. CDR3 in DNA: TGTGCCAGCAGCTTCCGACTAGCGGGGGGCAATGAGCAGTTCTTC. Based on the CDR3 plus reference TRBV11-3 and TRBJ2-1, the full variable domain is EAGVVQSPRYKIIEKKQPVAFWCNPISGHNTLYWYLQNLGQGPELLIRYENEEAVDDSQLPKDRFSAERLKGVDSTLKIQPAELGDSAVYLCASSFRLAGGNEQFFGPGTRLTVL.

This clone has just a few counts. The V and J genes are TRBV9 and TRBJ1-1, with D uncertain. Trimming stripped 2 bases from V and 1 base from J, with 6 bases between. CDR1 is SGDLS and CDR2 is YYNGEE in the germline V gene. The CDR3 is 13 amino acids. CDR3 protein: CASSVLSNTEAFF. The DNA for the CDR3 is TGTGCCAGCAGCGTTCTCTCGAACACTGAAGCTTTCTTT.

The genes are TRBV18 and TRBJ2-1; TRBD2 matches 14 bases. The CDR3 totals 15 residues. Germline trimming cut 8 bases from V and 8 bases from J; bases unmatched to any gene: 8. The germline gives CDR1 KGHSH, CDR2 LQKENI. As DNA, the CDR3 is TGTGCCAGCACCGGGACTAGCGGGGGTCCTGATGAGCAGTTCTTC. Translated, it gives CASTGTSGGPDEQFF.

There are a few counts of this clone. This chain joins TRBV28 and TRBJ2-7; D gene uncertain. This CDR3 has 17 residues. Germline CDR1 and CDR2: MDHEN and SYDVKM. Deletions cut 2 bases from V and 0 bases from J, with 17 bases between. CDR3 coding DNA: TGTGCCAGCAGTTTACCCCACGCGGAAATCAACTCCTACGAGCAGTACTTC. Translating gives CASSLPHAEINSYEQYF.

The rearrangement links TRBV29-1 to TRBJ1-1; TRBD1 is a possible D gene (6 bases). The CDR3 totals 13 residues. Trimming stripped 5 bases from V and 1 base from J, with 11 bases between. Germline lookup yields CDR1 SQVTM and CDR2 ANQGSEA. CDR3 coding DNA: TGCAGCGTTCAAGCGACAGGGAACACTGAAGCTTTCTTT. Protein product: CSVQATGNTEAFF.

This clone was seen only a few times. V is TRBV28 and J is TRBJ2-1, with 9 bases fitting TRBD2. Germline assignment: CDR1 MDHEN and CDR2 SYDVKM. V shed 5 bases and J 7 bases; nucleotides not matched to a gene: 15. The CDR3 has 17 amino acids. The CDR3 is CASSRDMGSGRSNEQFF. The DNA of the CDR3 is TGTGCCAGCAGTCGGGATATGGGGAGCGGGAGGTCTAATGAGCAGTTCTTC. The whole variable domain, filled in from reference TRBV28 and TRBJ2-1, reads DVKVTQSSRYLVKRTGEKVFLECVQDMDHENMFWYRQDPGLGLRLIYFSYDVKMKEKGDIPEGYSVSREKKERFSLILESASTNQTSMYLCASSRDMGSGRSNEQFFGPGTRLTVL.

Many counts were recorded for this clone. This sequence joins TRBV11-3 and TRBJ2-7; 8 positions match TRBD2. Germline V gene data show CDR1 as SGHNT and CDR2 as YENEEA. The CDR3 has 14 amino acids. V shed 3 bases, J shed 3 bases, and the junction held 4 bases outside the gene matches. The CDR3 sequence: CASSLVSGVYEQYF. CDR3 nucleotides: TGTGCCAGCAGCTTGGTTAGCGGGGTCTACGAGCAGTACTTC.

The CDR3 DNA reads as TGCGCCAGGGACTTCTACAATGAGCAGTTCTTC. Translated: CARDFYNEQFF. V and J are TRBV10-1 and TRBJ2-1; the D gene is possibly TRBD2 (5 bases). This CDR3 comprises 11 residues. The germline V gene encodes CDR1 WNHNN and CDR2 SYGVQD (reference sequence). Trimming removed 9 bases from V and 3 bases from J, with 6 bases in between.

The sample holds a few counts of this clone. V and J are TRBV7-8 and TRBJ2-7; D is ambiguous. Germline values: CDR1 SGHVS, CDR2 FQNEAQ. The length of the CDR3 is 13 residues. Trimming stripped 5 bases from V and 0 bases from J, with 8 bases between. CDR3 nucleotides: TGTGCCAGCAGCCTTTGGGGCTCCTACGAGCAGTACTTC. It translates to CASSLWGSYEQYF. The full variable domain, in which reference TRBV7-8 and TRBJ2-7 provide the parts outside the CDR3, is GAGVSQSPRYKVAKRGQDVALRCDPISGHVSLFWYQQALGQGPEFLTYFQNEAQLDKSGLPSDRFFAERPEGSVSTLKIQRTQQEDSAVYLCASSLWGSYEQYFGPGTRLTVT.

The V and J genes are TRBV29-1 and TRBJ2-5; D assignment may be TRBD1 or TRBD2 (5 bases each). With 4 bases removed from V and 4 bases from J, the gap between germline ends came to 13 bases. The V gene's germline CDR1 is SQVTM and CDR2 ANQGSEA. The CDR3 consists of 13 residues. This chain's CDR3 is CSVGDAMTETQYF. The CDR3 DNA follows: TGCAGCGTTGGGGACGCGATGACAGAGACCCAGTACTTC.

CDR3 DNA sequence: TGCGCCAGCAGCCAAGACAGGACAGGGGACAGCAATCAGCCCCAGCATTTT. It yields the protein CASSQDRTGDSNQPQHF. V is TRBV23-1 and J is TRBJ1-5; 9 bases fit TRBD1. TRBV23-1 is labeled an ORF, and its function is uncertain. V trimming: 6 bases; J trimming: 1 base; junction bases outside the gene matches: 10. The CDR3 sequence is 17 residues long.

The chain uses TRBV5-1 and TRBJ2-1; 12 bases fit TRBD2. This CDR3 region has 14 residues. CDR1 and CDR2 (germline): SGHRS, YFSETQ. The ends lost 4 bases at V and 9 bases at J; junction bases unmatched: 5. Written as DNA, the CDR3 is TGCGCCAGCAGCCCTAGCGGGGGGGCCTCTGAGCAGTTCTTC. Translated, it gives CASSPSGGASEQFF.

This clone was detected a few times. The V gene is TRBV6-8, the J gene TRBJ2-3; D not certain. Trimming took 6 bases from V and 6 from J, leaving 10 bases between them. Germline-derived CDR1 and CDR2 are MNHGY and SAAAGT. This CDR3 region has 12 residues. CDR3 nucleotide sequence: TGTGCCAGCAGCCTTGGACCTGATACGCAGTATTTT. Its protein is CASSLGPDTQYF.

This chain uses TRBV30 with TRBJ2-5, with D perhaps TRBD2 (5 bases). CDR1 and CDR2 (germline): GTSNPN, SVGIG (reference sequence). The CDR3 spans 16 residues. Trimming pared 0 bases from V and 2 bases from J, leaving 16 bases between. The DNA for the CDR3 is TGTGCCTGGAGTGTAACGAGGGCAGGTCGGCAAGAGACCCAGTACTTC. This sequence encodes CAWSVTRAGRQETQYF.

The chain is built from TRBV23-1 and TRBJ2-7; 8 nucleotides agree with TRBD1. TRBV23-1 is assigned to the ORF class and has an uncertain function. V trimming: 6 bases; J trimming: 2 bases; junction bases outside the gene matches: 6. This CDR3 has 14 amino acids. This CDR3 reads CASSQGQGTYEQYF. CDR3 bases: TGCGCCAGCAGCCAAGGACAGGGCACCTACGAGCAGTACTTC.

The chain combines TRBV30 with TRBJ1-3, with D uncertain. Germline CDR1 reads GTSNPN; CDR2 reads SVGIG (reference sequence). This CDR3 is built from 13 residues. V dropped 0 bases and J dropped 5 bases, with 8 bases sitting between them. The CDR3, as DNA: TGTGCCTGGAGTGTAAATGGCAGAAACACCATATATTTT. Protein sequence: CAWSVNGRNTIYF. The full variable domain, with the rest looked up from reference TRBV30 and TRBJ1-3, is SQTIHQWPATLVQPVGSPLSLECTVEGTSNPNLYWYRQAAGRGLQLLFYSVGIGQISSEVPQNLSASRPQDRQFILSSKKLLLSDSGFYLCAWSVNGRNTIYFGEGSWLTVV.